Below, 32 T cell receptor beta chains from the same sample are listed, as sequenced in a study of blood T cells in healthy people across ages. Then a second PCR, running roughly 6 to 11 cycles, was carried out with a sample-barcoded 5' primer and a J-beta primer mix. MiXCR was run by TCRdb on the 5' RACE reads, yielding one entry per CDR3 protein. The sample yields 600,000 to 800,000 distinct CDR3 sequences, over 20% seen once. Sequencing input: blood. Source of these receptors: a man in his 70s in good health.

The chain employs TRBV4-1 and TRBJ2-2; maybe TRBD2 (6 bases). This CDR3 is built from 19 residues. Trimming removed 1 base from V and 2 bases from J, with 20 bases in between. Germline-derived CDR1 and CDR2 are MGHRA and YSYEKL. The DNA for the CDR3 is TGCGCCAGCAGCCAAGTTAGTTACCGGACTACCCCTAACACCGGGGAGCTGTTTTTT. Amino acid sequence: CASSQVSYRTTPNTGELFF.

V usage is TRBV11-3 and J usage is TRBJ2-5; the match to TRBD2 covers 9 bases. The tail of the sequence fits TRBJ2-1 better, so the J call may be wrong. CDR1 is SGHNT and CDR2 is YENEEA in the germline V gene. The CDR3 contains 16 residues. The CDR3 nucleotides read TGTGCCAGCAGCCAACAGACTAGCGGACTGTACAATGAGCAGTTCTTC. Its translation: CASSQQTSGLYNEQFF.

This clonotype was detected only a few times. The V and J genes are TRBV30 and TRBJ2-5; weak D call: TRBD1 (5 bases). The germline V gene has CDR1 GTSNPN and CDR2 SVGIG (reference sequence). The CDR3 covers 15 residues. V shed 0 bases and J shed 5 bases, with 16 bases lying between them. The CDR3 nucleotides are TGTGCCTGGAGTGTAGGCTACCAGGGCCTGGAGACCCAGTACTTC. Its protein is CAWSVGYQGLETQYF.

This sequence joins TRBV19 and TRBJ2-6; 7 nucleotides line up with TRBD2. The CDR3 loop spans 16 amino acids. V gave up 5 bases and J gave up 0 bases; unmatched junction bases: 4. Germline V lookup: CDR1 LNHDA, CDR2 SQIVND (reference sequence). DNA for the CDR3: TGTGCCAGTAGTGCATGGGAGGGCTCTGGGGCCAACGTCCTGACTTTC. This gives the protein CASSAWEGSGANVLTF.

The V and J genes are TRBV18 and TRBJ2-3; 7 nucleotides match TRBD2. The CDR3 has 15 residues. Trimming cost V 5 bases and J 2 bases; bases outside gene matches: 7. Germline V gives CDR1 KGHSH, CDR2 LQKENI. Here the CDR3 reads CASSARLADTDTQYF. The CDR3 coding sequence is TGTGCCAGCTCAGCTAGGCTAGCGGACACAGATACGCAGTATTTT.

This clonotype came up a few times. The chain recombines TRBV24-1 with TRBJ2-3; TRBD2 matches at 7 bases. CDR3 length equals 14 residues. In germline, CDR1 is KGHDR, CDR2 SFDVKD. The V and J ends lost 9 bases and 3 bases, in that order; junction bases with no gene match: 8. CDR3 region: CATGGSRETDTQYF. CDR3 coding DNA: TGTGCCACCGGTGGATCGCGGGAGACAGATACGCAGTATTTT.

In its sample, this clonotype was seen a few times. The J gene is TRBJ2-5, the V gene TRBV18; unclear D gene. In germline, CDR1 is KGHSH, CDR2 LQKENI. The V end lost 2 bases, the J end lost 5 bases, and 9 bases lay between the germline ends. The CDR3 spans 13 residues. As DNA, the CDR3 is TGTGCCAGCTCACCAGGCCCCCCGGAGACCCAGTACTTC. The encoded protein is CASSPGPPETQYF.

The chain employs TRBV4-3 and TRBJ2-2; 8 bases fit TRBD2. CDR1 LGHNA and CDR2 YSLEER come from the germline V gene. This CDR3 region has 17 residues. Trimming removed 0 bases from V and 5 bases from J; junction bases left unmatched: 8. CDR3 sequence (DNA): TGCGCCAGCAGCCAAGAAATGTTAGCGGGAAGAACCGGGGAGCTGTTTTTT. It is translated as CASSQEMLAGRTGELFF.

This clonotype was counted between two and nine times. The CDR3 is CASSSSGFPFYNEQFF. In nucleotides, the CDR3 is TGTGCCAGCAGTTCCTCCGGATTCCCGTTCTACAATGAGCAGTTCTTC. V gene TRBV28 combines with J gene TRBJ2-1; no clear D. The CDR3 extends over 16 amino acids. The V end lost 4 bases, the J end lost 3 bases, and 16 bases lay between the germline ends. Germline V gene lookup returns CDR1 MDHEN and CDR2 SYDVKM.

The V gene is TRBV12-5, the J gene TRBJ1-4; no definite D call. Germline lookup yields CDR1 LGHNT and CDR2 FRNRAP. The length of the CDR3 is 11 residues. Trimming stripped 1 base from V and 8 bases from J, with 2 bases between. In DNA, the CDR3 is TGTGCTAGTGGTTTGGAGGAAAAACTGTTTTTT. Amino acids: CASGLEEKLFF.

The chain employs TRBV29-1 and TRBJ2-3; D perhaps matches TRBD1 (6 bases). CDR1 is SQVTM, CDR2 ANQGSEA, per germline. The CDR3 is made up of 14 amino acids. Between the trimmed V and J ends, which lost 7 bases and 0 bases, there was a span of 14 bases. The CDR3 loop is CSAAQGISTDTQYF. The CDR3 DNA is TGCAGCGCTGCCCAGGGGATTAGCACAGATACGCAGTATTTT.

With regard to this clonotype: The final CDR3 position lacks the conserved phenylalanine or tryptophan, pointing to a likely read error. The rearrangement joins TRBV20-1 to TRBJ2-7; TRBD2 aligns across 8 bases. The CDR3 totals 13 residues. Germline CDR1 is DFQATT and CDR2 is SNEGSKA (reference sequence). The V and J ends lost 6 bases and 2 bases, in that order; junction bases with no gene match: 6. The CDR3 region is CSAAGTRPYEQYS. For the CDR3, the DNA is TGCAGTGCCGCCGGGACTAGACCCTACGAGCAGTACTCC.

The chain joins TRBV27 to TRBJ2-5; D ambiguous. Germline CDR1 is MNHEY and CDR2 is SMNVEV (reference sequence). The CDR3 covers 15 residues. V lost 8 bases, J lost 2 bases, and 18 bases lay in between. In DNA, the CDR3 is TGTGCCAGCGGCAGCCCCCCGGGTCCGCAAGAGACCCAGTACTTC. It specifies CASGSPPGPQETQYF.

The DNA for the CDR3 is TGCGCCAGCGGGTCACTAGCGGGAGAAGGGGAGACCCAGTACTTC. Translated: CASGSLAGEGETQYF. The chain couples TRBV5-1 to TRBJ2-5, with 11 bases matching TRBD2. This CDR3 has 15 residues. V dropped 7 bases and J dropped 5; count of bases not matched to a gene: 10. Per germline, CDR1 SGHRS and CDR2 YFSETQ.

The chain is built from TRBV7-9 and TRBJ2-2, with 7 positions matching TRBD2. Germline CDR1 and CDR2: SEHNR and FQNEAQ (reference sequence). The J segment lost 1 base and the V segment lost 11 bases, leaving 7 bases of the junction unmatched. The CDR3 is made up of 14 amino acids. Here the CDR3 DNA reads TGTGCCTCCCTGTCTAGCGGGAACACCGGGGAGCTGTTTTTT. Encoded protein: CASLSSGNTGELFF. Complete variable domain (other parts from reference TRBV7-9 and TRBJ2-2): DTGVSQNPRHKITKRGQNVTFRCDPISEHNRLYWYRQTLGQGPEFLTYFQNEAQLEKSRLLSDRFSAERPKGSFSTLEIQRTEQGDSAMYLCASLSSGNTGELFFGEGSRLTVL.

The J gene is TRBJ2-1, the V gene TRBV10-3; 10 bases match TRBD2. The germline V gene encodes CDR1 ENHRY and CDR2 SYGVKD. The CDR3 has 15 residues. V dropped 6 bases and J dropped 0; count of bases not matched to a gene: 2. As DNA, the CDR3 is TGTGCCATCAGCGCTAGCGGGGGCTCCTACAATGAGCAGTTCTTC. This translates into CAISASGGSYNEQFF.

The J gene is TRBJ1-4, the V gene TRBV12-3 or TRBV12-4; the match to TRBD1 covers 7 bases. The length of the CDR3 is 15 residues. J gave up 4 bases and V 5 bases, and 7 bases lay outside the gene matches. Written as DNA, the CDR3 is TGTGCCAGCAGTCTCCGGGGACAGTATAATGAAAAACTGTTTTTT. Protein product: CASSLRGQYNEKLFF.

The J gene is TRBJ2-5, the V gene TRBV25-1; D might be TRBD1 (5 bases). The DNA end favors TRBJ2-7, so the J call may be wrong. Germline values: CDR1 MGHDK, CDR2 SYGVNS. The CDR3 extends over 12 amino acids. CDR3 sequence reads: CASSPDSFEQYF. The CDR3 nucleotides read TGTGCCAGCAGTCCCGACAGCTTCGAGCAGTACTTC.

V usage is TRBV2 and J usage is TRBJ2-5; D ambiguous. Between the trimmed V and J ends, which lost 6 bases and 5 bases, there was a span of 10 bases. The CDR3 is 12 residues long. The germline gives CDR1 SNHLY, CDR2 FYNNEI. In DNA form, the CDR3 reads TGTGCCAGCAGACCCCAATTGGAGACCCAGTACTTC. This gives the protein CASRPQLETQYF.

The J gene is TRBJ2-7, the V gene TRBV6-2 or TRBV6-3; possible D gene TRBD2, 5 bases. CDR1 and CDR2 (germline): MNHEY, SVGEGT. The CDR3 spans 16 residues. V was clipped by 0 bases and J by 3 bases, with 15 bases between them. CDR3 nucleotides: TGTGCCAGCAGTTACTCGAGTGCCAGCGAGGGCTACGAGCAGTACTTC. It translates to CASSYSSASEGYEQYF.

The chain carries TRBV6-6 and TRBJ2-5; D gene unclear. This CDR3 has 13 residues. The germline CDR1 and CDR2 sequences are MNHNY and SVGAGI (reference sequence). V was clipped by 4 bases and J by 3 bases, with 9 bases between them. In DNA, the CDR3 is TGTGCCAGCAGTTCGTCCAATGAAGAGACCCAGTACTTC. This codes for CASSSSNEETQYF.

This clonotype was seen more than once but under ten times. The chain uses TRBV15 and TRBJ2-1; D is possibly TRBD1 (6 bases). Germline CDR1 and CDR2: LNHNV and YYDKDF (reference sequence). CDR3 length: 15 residues. The ends were cut back, 7 bases at V and 6 bases at J, with 19 bases in the middle. The CDR3 DNA sequence: TGTGCCACCAAACAGGGACCATCTTTGGGCAATGAGCAGTTCTTC. Protein sequence: CATKQGPSLGNEQFF.

The chain is built from TRBV5-1 and TRBJ2-5; D call uncertain. Judging by the DNA end, TRBJ2-1 fits better; the J call may be wrong. Germline V lookup: CDR1 SGHRS, CDR2 YFSETQ. This CDR3 is built from 14 residues. Written as DNA, the CDR3 is TGCGCCAGCAGCTTGGAGGCCAACGTGAATGAGCAGTTCTTC. Translating gives CASSLEANVNEQFF.

The chain recombines TRBV7-2 with TRBJ2-5, with D maybe TRBD2 (5 bases). TRBJ2-1 explains the end of the DNA better; the J call may be wrong. Germline assignment: CDR1 SGHTA and CDR2 FQGNSA. The CDR3 covers 15 residues. The CDR3 region is CASSPSGTNYNEQFF. CDR3 coding DNA: TGTGCCAGCAGTCCCAGCGGAACTAATTACAATGAGCAGTTCTTC.

This chain connects TRBV5-1 to TRBJ2-3; no reliable D call. This CDR3 contains 15 residues. V was cut by 2 bases and J by 6 bases, with 16 bases left in between. Germline values: CDR1 SGHRS, CDR2 YFSETQ. This chain's CDR3 is CASSLISSPRDTQYF. In DNA form, the CDR3 reads TGCGCCAGCAGCTTAATAAGCAGCCCAAGGGATACGCAGTATTTT.

This clonotype was seen many times. The V and J genes are TRBV7-9 and TRBJ2-3; 10 nucleotides line up with TRBD1. The CDR3 length is 14 residues. Germline trimming cut 5 bases from V and 3 bases from J; bases unmatched to any gene: 2. From germline, CDR1 is SEHNR and CDR2 FQNEAQ (reference sequence). In DNA form, the CDR3 reads TGTGCCAGCAGCGACAGGGGGCGAACAGATACGCAGTATTTT. It is translated as CASSDRGRTDTQYF.

Only a few counts were recorded for this clonotype. The CDR3 region is CASSPPTGTGVEKLFF. The CDR3 DNA reads TGCGCCAGCAGCCCACCCACCGGGACAGGGGTCGAAAAACTGTTTTTT. J is TRBJ1-4 and V is TRBV5-1; 10 bases are a match to TRBD1. Germline CDR1 and CDR2: SGHRS and YFSETQ. The CDR3 is made up of 16 amino acids. V was pared by 4 bases and J by 8 bases, with 11 bases of the junction left unmatched. The full variable domain, in which reference TRBV5-1 and TRBJ1-4 provide the parts outside the CDR3, is KAGVTQTPRYLIKTRGQQVTLSCSPISGHRSVSWYQQTPGQGLQFLFEYFSETQRNKGNFPGRFSGRQFSNSRSEMNVSTLELGDSALYLCASSPPTGTGVEKLFFGSGTQLSVL.

The CDR3 DNA reads TGCGCCAGCAGCGTGTTGACAGGAAATGAGCAGTTCTTC. Translated: CASSVLTGNEQFF. The rearrangement links TRBV5-1 to TRBJ2-1; D possibly corresponds to TRBD1 (6 bases). CDR3 length equals 13 residues. V was shortened by 4 bases and J by 7 bases, with 12 bases between the two germline ends. In germline, CDR1 is SGHRS, CDR2 YFSETQ.

The CDR3 bases are TGTGCCAGCTCACCCCGGGAGAGGACTAGCGGGAGAAATGAGCAGTTCTTC. The encoded protein is CASSPRERTSGRNEQFF. V and J are TRBV18 and TRBJ2-1, with 13 bases matching TRBD2. CDR1 and CDR2 from the germline V gene are KGHSH and LQKENI. V was pared by 3 bases and J by 7 bases, with 9 bases of the junction left unmatched. The CDR3 consists of 17 residues.

The J gene is TRBJ2-7, the V gene TRBV4-1; perhaps TRBD2 as D (6 bases). Germline V CDR1 and CDR2: MGHRA, YSYEKL. Trimming pared 0 bases from V and 0 bases from J, leaving 12 bases between. This CDR3 spans 16 amino acids. The CDR3 spells CASSQDPAGNSYEQYF. In nucleotides, the CDR3 is TGCGCCAGCAGCCAAGACCCAGCGGGTAACTCCTACGAGCAGTACTTC.

The rearrangement joins TRBV20-1 to TRBJ2-1; TRBD2 matches at 9 bases. CDR1 and CDR2 from the germline V gene are DFQATT and SNEGSKA (reference sequence). Unmatched junction bases numbered 6, after V lost 5 bases and J lost 4 bases. The CDR3 is 14 amino acids. CDR3 in DNA: TGCAGTGCTCATAGCGGGAGATCATACAATGAGCAGTTCTTC. Translation gives CSAHSGRSYNEQFF.

This clonotype appeared many times. Compared with germline, one end of the junction differs, possibly owing to a read error. The V call is TRBV7-2, the J call TRBJ2-1, with D hard to call. In germline, CDR1 is SGHTA, CDR2 FQGNSA. This CDR3 spans 12 amino acids. The CDR3 region has the DNA TGCGCCAGCAGCTTGGCCCTCAATGAGCAGTTCTTC. Its protein is CASSLALNEQFF.